The T cell receptor (beta chain) under discussion was sequenced for a study of CD8 T cells in ankylosing spondylitis. Quantitative barcoded 5'-RACE was used to prepare TCR beta libraries. TCRdb independently ran MiXCR on the 5' RACE reads; one entry per CDR3 protein. The sample lists approximately 100,000 distinct CDR3 sequences, roughly 8.3% occurring once. Germline V gene lookup returns CDR1 LNHDA and CDR2 SQIVND (reference sequence). V was shortened by 4 bases and J by 5 bases, with 4 bases between the two germline ends. CDR3 length: 11 residues. Ten or more counts support this clonotype. What it recognizes is unknown. Study-wide results and limits: Seven to nine highly homologous variants made up a TCR beta motif, and this motif appeared characteristic of ankylosing spondylitis blood. As for the disease-linked clones, they showed a CD8+ phenotype and occurred at relatively low frequencies in peripheral blood. Reportedly, matched ankylosing spondylitis synovial fluid was significantly enriched for disease-linked clones.

Sequencing input: blood, either unsorted or a sorted T cell fraction (not recorded which). The receptor's source is a male donor with ankylosing spondylitis or in good health (not recorded which). The chain couples TRBV19 to TRBJ2-3; no clear D gene. The CDR3 DNA follows: TGTGCCAGTAGTAGACGAGATACGCAGTATTTT. Translated, it gives CASSRRDTQYF.